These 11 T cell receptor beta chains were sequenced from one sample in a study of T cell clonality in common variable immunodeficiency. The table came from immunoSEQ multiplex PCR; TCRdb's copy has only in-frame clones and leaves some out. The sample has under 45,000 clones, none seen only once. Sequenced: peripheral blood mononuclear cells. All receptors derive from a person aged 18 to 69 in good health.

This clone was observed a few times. The CDR3: CASRDGQGDQPQYF. Incomplete CDR3 DNA: TGTGCCAGCAGGGACGGACAGGGAGATCAGCCG. V gene TRBV6-2 or TRBV6-3 combines with J gene TRBJ2-3; TRBD1 matches at 8 bases. The CDR3 end falls 3 residues outside the read, so it is completed with the germline J gene. Germline V gives CDR1 MNHEY, CDR2 SVGEGT. There are 14 residues in the CDR3.

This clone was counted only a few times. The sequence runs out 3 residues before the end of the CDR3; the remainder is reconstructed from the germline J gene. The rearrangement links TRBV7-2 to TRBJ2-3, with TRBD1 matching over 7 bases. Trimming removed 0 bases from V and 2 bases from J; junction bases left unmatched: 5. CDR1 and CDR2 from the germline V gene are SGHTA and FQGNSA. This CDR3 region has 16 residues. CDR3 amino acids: CASSLASTGFTDTQYF. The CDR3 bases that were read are TGTGCCAGCAGCTTAGCCTCGACAGGGTTCACAGATACG.

The part of the CDR3 DNA that was read is TGTGCCAGCAGCTTAGATACAGGGTCTCAGCCT. Amino acid sequence: CASSLDTGSQP. In full, the CDR3 reads CASSLDTGSQPQYF. The rearrangement links TRBV7-2 to TRBJ2-4; perhaps TRBD1 as D (6 bases). The read falls 3 residues short of the CDR3 end, and the missing part is taken from the germline J gene. Germline V gives CDR1 SGHTA, CDR2 FQGNSA. There are 14 residues in the CDR3.

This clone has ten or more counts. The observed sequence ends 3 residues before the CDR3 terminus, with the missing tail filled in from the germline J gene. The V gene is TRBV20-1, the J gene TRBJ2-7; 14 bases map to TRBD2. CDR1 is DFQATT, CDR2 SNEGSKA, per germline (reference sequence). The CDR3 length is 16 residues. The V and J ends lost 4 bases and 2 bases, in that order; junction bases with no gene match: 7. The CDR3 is CSATGTSGRGPYEQYF. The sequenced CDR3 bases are TGCAGTGCTACCGGGACTAGCGGGAGAGGCCCCTACGAG.

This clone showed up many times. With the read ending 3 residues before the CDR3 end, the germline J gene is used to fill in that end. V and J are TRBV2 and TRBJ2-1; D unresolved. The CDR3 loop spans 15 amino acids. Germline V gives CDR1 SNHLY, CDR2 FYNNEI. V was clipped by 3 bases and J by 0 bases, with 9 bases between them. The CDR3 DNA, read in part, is TGTGCCAGCAGTGAGGGCTCGAGCTCCTACAATGAG. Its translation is CASSEGSSSYNE. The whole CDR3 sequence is CASSEGSSSYNEQFF.

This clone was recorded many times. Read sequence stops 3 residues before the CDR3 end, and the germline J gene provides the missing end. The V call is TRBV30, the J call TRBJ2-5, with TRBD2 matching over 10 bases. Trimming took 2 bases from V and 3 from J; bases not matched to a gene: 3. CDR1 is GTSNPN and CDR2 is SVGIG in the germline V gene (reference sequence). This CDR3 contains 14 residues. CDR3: CAWSLTSGKETQYF. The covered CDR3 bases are TGTGCCTGGAGTCTAACTAGCGGGAAAGAGACC.

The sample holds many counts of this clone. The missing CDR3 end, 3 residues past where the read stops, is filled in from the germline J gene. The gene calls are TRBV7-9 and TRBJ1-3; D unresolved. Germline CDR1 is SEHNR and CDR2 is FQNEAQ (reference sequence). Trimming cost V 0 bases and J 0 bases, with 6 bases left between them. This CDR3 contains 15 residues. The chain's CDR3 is CASSLAGLSGNTIYF. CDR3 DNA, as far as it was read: TGTGCCAGCAGCTTAGCAGGGCTCTCTGGAAACACC.

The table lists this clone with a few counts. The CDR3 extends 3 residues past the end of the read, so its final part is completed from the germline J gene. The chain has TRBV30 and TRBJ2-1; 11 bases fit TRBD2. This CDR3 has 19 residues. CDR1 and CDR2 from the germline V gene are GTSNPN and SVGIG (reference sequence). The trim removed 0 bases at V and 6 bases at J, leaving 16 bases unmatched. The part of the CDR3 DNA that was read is TGTGCCTGGAGTGTACCGAGGACTAGCGGGCCCATATTGGGCAATGAG. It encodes CAWSVPRTSGPILGNE. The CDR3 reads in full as CAWSVPRTSGPILGNEQFF.

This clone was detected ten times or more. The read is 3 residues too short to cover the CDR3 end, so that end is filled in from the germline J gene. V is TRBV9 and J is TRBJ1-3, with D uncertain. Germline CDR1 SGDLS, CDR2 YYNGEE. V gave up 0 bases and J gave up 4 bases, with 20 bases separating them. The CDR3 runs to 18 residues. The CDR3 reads CASSVDTGPRLLGNTIYF. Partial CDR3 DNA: TGTGCCAGCAGCGTAGATACTGGCCCCCGACTTTTGGGAAACACC.

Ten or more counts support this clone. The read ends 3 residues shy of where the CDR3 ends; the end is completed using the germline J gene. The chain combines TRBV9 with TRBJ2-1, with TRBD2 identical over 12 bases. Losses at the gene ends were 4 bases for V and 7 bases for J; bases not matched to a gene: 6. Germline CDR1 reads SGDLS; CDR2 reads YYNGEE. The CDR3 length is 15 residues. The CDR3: CASSSTSGGSNEQFF. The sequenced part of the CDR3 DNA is TGTGCCAGCAGCTCGACTAGCGGGGGCTCGAATGAG.

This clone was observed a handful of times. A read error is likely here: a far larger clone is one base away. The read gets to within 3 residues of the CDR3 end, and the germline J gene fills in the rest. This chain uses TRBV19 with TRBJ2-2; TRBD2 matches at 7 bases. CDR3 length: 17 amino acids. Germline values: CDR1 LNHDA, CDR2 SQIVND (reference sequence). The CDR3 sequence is CASTIGRASGTGGELFF. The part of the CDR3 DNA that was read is TGTGCCAGTACTATAGGACGGGCGAGCGGGACCGGCGGGGAG.